Sequencing of this T cell receptor (beta chain) was carried out in a study of cytomegalovirus exposure and HLA in healthy donors. Study-level points and caveats: Later analysis identified a missense DCLRE1C variant that was linked to TCR beta V- and J-gene trimming.

It was with 60 Vbeta and 13 Jbeta primers that the PCR ran. Sequenced by immunoSEQ multiplex PCR; TCRdb stores in-frame clones only, minus some. The sample yields 100,000 or so clones, about 81% seen once. This CDR3 comprises 15 residues. V was clipped by 4 bases and J by 8 bases; unmatched bases: 9. Germline V gene data show CDR1 as MDHEN and CDR2 as SYDVKM. This clone was seen a few times. Its antigen is unknown. The sample consisted of PBMCs. The chain is built from TRBV28 and TRBJ1-4; TRBD1 aligns across 8 bases. The receptor was derived from a man younger than 40 in good health and CMV-seronegative. The CDR3 DNA sequence: TGTGCCAGCAGTTCAGACAGGGGATCGGGCGAAAAACTGTTTTTT. Protein: CASSSDRGSGEKLFF.